This TCR beta chain was found in a study of blood T cell repertoires in COVID-19. Germline assignment: CDR1 SQVTM and CDR2 ANQGSEA. The V segment lost 5 bases and the J segment 2 bases; nucleotides outside the gene matches: 11. The CDR3 sequence is 15 residues long. Only in-frame clones appear in the TCRdb table, and some are missing; sequencing was by immunoSEQ multiplex PCR. The profile shows tens of thousands of clones, approximately 85% of them singletons. The sequence was collected from a woman older than 75 with COVID-19, enrolled during active disease. This chain connects TRBV29-1 to TRBJ1-2; the match to TRBD1 covers 7 bases. Sequenced: peripheral blood. CDR3 loop: CSVTTRQGTNYGYTF. The CDR3, as DNA: TGCAGCGTTACGACTAGACAGGGCACGAACTATGGCTACACCTTC.